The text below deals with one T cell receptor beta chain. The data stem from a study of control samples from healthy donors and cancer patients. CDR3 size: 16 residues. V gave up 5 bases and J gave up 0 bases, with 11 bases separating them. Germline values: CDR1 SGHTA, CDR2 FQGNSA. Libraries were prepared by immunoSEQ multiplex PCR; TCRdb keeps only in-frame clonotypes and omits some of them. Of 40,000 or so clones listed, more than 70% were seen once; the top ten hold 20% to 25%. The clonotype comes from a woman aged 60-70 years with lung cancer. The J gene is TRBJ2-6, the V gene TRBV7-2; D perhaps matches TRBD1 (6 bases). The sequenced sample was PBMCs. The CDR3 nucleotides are TGTGCCAGCAGCAACGGACAGCACTCTGGGGCCAACGTCCTGACTTTC. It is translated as CASSNGQHSGANVLTF.